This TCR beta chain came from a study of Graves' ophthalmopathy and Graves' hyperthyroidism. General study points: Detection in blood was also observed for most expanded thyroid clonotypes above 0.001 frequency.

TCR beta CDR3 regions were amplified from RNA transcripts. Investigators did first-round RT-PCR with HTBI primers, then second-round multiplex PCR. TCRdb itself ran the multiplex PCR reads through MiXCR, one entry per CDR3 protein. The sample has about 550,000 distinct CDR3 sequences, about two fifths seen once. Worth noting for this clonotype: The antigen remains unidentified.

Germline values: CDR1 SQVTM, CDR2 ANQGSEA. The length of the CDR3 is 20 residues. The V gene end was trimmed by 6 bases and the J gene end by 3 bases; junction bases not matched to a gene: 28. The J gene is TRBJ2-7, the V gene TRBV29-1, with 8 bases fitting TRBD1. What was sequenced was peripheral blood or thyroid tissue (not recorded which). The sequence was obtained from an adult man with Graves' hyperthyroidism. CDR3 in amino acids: CSVRKLRQGQVGLGFYEQYF. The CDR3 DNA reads TGCAGCGTGCGCAAACTTCGACAGGGGCAGGTAGGACTGGGATTCTACGAGCAGTACTTC.